This paragraph covers one T cell receptor (beta chain) sequence. This CDR3 comprises 15 residues. Germline lookup yields CDR1 SGHNT and CDR2 YYREEE (reference sequence). Trimming cost V 0 bases and J 4 bases, with 11 bases left between them. The data were produced by immunoSEQ multiplex PCR, yet TCRdb's version contains in-frame clones alone and is incomplete. The sample has 55,000 to 80,000 clones, 70% to 80% seen once. The data belong to a study of memory CD4+ T cells and cytomegalovirus serostatus. As for the study in general: Healthy Belgian adult donors included fewer than 10 CMV-positive and some 23 CMV-negative people.

Single viable CD3+CD4+CD8-CD45RO+ cells were sorted as the memory CD4+ T cells. After thawing, CD4+ T cells were positively selected. This chain links TRBV5-4 with TRBJ2-1, with D maybe TRBD2 (7 bases). The sequence was collected from an adult in good health and CMV-seropositive. The sequenced sample consisted of memory CD4+ T cells from blood. CDR3 protein: CASSLGGGGYNEQFF. CDR3 nucleotides: TGTGCCAGCAGCTTGGGGGGGGGCGGTTACAATGAGCAGTTCTTC.